This is a list of T cell receptor beta chains from one sample in a study of naive and memory T cell subsets. TCRdb independently ran MiXCR on the 5' RACE reads; one entry per CDR3 protein. The sample consists of tens of thousands of distinct CDR3 sequences, roughly 7% of them appearing once. The receptors were sampled from a male donor in good health. Each CDR3 is given with its conserved first and last residue. Fields, in order: J gene, V gene, clone size, D gene, CDR3 DNA, CDR3 protein. D genes are given only for firm matches. Clone sizes are given selectively: once, few, many, or a class where the clone is expanded.

J gene: TRBJ1-6; V gene: TRBV7-9; clone size: NA; D gene: TRBD1; CDR3 DNA: TGTGCCAGCAACTCACGGGACAGGGATAATTCACCCCTCCACTTT; CDR3 protein: CASNSRDRDNSPLHF
J gene: TRBJ1-3; V gene: TRBV6-1; clone size: few; D gene: TRBD1; CDR3 DNA: TGTGCCAGCAGTGTCGACGGGACAGGGGGTGGAAACACCATATATTTT; CDR3 protein: CASSVDGTGGGNTIYF
J gene: TRBJ2-1; V gene: TRBV20-1; clone size: few; D gene: TRBD2; CDR3 DNA: TGCAGTGCTAGAAGCGCGGGGGGCCTCCTGGATGAGCAGTTCTTC; CDR3 protein: CSARSAGGLLDEQFF
J gene: TRBJ2-7; V gene: TRBV14; clone size: few; D gene: NA; CDR3 DNA: TGTGCCAGCAGCTCCCTTGGGAGCGGGCGTTCCTACGAGCAGTACTTC; CDR3 protein: CASSSLGSGRSYEQYF
J gene: TRBJ2-5; V gene: TRBV5-1; clone size: many; D gene: TRBD1; CDR3 DNA: TGCGCCAGCAGCACCCCCGGACAGGGAGGAGAGACCCAGTACTTC; CDR3 protein: CASSTPGQGGETQYF
J gene: TRBJ2-1; V gene: TRBV4-1; clone size: many; D gene: TRBD2; CDR3 DNA: TGCGCCAGCAGCCAAGATCGCGATAGCGGGAGGGCCGGTCAGTTCTTC; CDR3 protein: CASSQDRDSGRAGQFF
J gene: TRBJ1-1; V gene: TRBV5-6; clone size: NA; D gene: TRBD1; CDR3 DNA: TGTGCCAGCAGCTTTGTAGGACAGGGGAACACTGAAGCTTTCTTT; CDR3 protein: CASSFVGQGNTEAFF
J gene: TRBJ2-7; V gene: TRBV25-1; clone size: NA; D gene: NA; CDR3 DNA: TGTGCCAGCAGTGTCTACGGGCAGCCCTACGAGCAGTACTTC; CDR3 protein: CASSVYGQPYEQYF
J gene: TRBJ2-5; V gene: TRBV9; clone size: NA; D gene: NA; CDR3 DNA: TGTGCCAGCAGCGTAGCCCCAACAGGTCAGGAGACCCAGTACTTC; CDR3 protein: CASSVAPTGQETQYF
J gene: TRBJ2-7; V gene: TRBV12-3/TRBV12-4; clone size: NA; D gene: NA; CDR3 DNA: TGTGCCAGCAGTCCGGACAGCTTGAACTCCTACGAGCAGTACTTC; CDR3 protein: CASSPDSLNSYEQYF